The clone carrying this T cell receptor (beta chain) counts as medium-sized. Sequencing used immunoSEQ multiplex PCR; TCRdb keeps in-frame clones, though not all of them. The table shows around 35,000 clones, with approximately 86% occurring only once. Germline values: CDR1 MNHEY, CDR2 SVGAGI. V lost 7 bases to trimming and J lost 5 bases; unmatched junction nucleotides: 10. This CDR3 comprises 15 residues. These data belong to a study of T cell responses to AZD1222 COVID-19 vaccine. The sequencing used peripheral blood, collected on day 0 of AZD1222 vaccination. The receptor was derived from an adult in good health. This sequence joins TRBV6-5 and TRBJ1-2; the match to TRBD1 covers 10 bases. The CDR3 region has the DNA TGTGCCAGCACCTCGGGACAGGGGCTTTGGTATGGCTACACCTTC. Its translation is CASTSGQGLWYGYTF.